This T cell receptor (beta chain) was identified in a study of PD-L1 blockade in urothelial cancer. The CDR3 extends over 15 amino acids. With 4 bases removed from V and 3 bases from J, the gap between germline ends came to 13 bases. CDR1 is MNHEY and CDR2 is SMNVEV in the germline V gene (reference sequence). Urothelial carcinoma in patients was locally advanced or metastatic. Sample contribution per patient ranged from 1 to 8, covering pretreatment and on-treatment. Each PCR contained spiked-in synthetic TCR analog templates. Some clones are missing from TCRdb's copy, which holds only in-frame ones; the method was immunoSEQ multiplex PCR. Among roughly 20,000 clones listed, about 91% were seen once.

The chain uses TRBV27 and TRBJ1-5, with D unclear. The sequenced sample was PBMCs, obtained around atezolizumab (anti-PD-L1) treatment. This TCR was recovered from a man aged 45-65 years with urothelial cancer. As DNA, the CDR3 is TGTGCCAGCAGTTCCCCCGGGGAACTCAATCAGCCCCAGCATTTT. Protein product: CASSSPGELNQPQHF.